The rows below give T cell receptor beta chains drawn from one sample of a study of beta chain features in type 1 diabetes. Only in-frame clones appear in the TCRdb table, and some are missing; sequencing was by immunoSEQ multiplex PCR. This table holds some 700,000 clones, under 15% found once. Input material: naive CD4+ T cells from blood. The receptors were sampled from a man aged 18-30 years with type 1 diabetes. Each CDR3 is given with its conserved first and last residue. A D gene is named only where the DNA matches it firmly. Size is omitted from some rows. Given values are once, few, many or a class for expanded clones.

d_gene	v_gene	j_gene	len	abundance	CDR3aa	CDR3nt
.	TRBV6-5	TRBJ2-3	14	.	CASIDHGRTDTQYF	TGTGCCAGCATTGACCACGGGCGCACAGATACGCAGTATTTT
.	TRBV4-1	TRBJ1-1	13	.	CASSQDRDTEAFF	TGCGCCAGCAGCCAAGACAGGGACACTGAAGCTTTCTTT
.	TRBV19	TRBJ1-5	16	few	CASSIDFERKNQPQHF	TGTGCCAGTAGTATAGATTTTGAACGGAAAAATCAGCCCCAGCATTTT
.	TRBV27	TRBJ2-7	13	few	CASSPGGSYEQYF	TGTGCCAGCAGTCCAGGGGGGTCCTACGAGCAGTACTTC
.	TRBV6-5	TRBJ1-4	15	few	CASSYRFATNEKLFF	TGTGCCAGCAGTTACAGGTTCGCAACTAATGAAAAACTGTTTTTT
.	TRBV10-3	TRBJ1-1	13	few	CAISDGGNTEAFF	TGTGCCATCAGTGATGGGGGGAACACTGAAGCTTTCTTT
.	TRBV28	TRBJ2-7	14	few	CASSLAPTPHEQYF	TGTGCCAGCAGTTTGGCACCGACCCCGCACGAGCAGTACTTC
TRBD2	TRBV30	TRBJ2-5	13	few	CAWTSGGQETQYF	TGTGCCTGGACTAGCGGGGGCCAAGAGACCCAGTACTTC
TRBD2	TRBV4-1	TRBJ2-2	16	few	CASSPRASGDTGELFF	TGCGCCAGCAGCCCGCGAGCTAGCGGAGACACCGGGGAGCTGTTTTTT
TRBD1	TRBV10-3	TRBJ2-5	15	once	CAITPRQGARETQYF	TGTGCCATCACCCCAAGACAGGGGGCGAGAGAGACCCAGTACTTC
.	TRBV29-1	TRBJ2-1	16	few	CSVERGSGSSYNEQFF	TGCAGCGTTGAACGGGGTTCAGGAAGCTCCTACAATGAGCAGTTCTTC
.	TRBV2	TRBJ1-2	15	.	CASSELPRTAYGYTF	TGTGCCAGCAGTGAACTGCCCCGCACAGCCTATGGCTACACCTTC
.	TRBV6-6	TRBJ2-7	12	many	CASTNGADEQYF	TGTGCCAGCACCAACGGGGCGGACGAGCAGTACTTC
TRBD2	TRBV28	TRBJ2-1	15	.	CASSQGLAGGNEQFF	TGTGCCAGCAGCCAGGGTCTAGCGGGTGGCAATGAGCAGTTCTTC
.	TRBV2	TRBJ1-2	13	.	CASSPGPSYGYTF	TGTGCCAGCAGTCCTGGGCCCTCCTATGGCTACACCTTC
TRBD1	TRBV2	TRBJ2-7	13	.	CASSRDRAYEQYF	TGTGCCAGCAGTCGGGACAGGGCCTACGAGCAGTACTTC
.	TRBV30	TRBJ1-5	20	few	CAWSQGAYRDIHDGNQPQHF	TGTGCCTGGAGCCAAGGAGCTTACCGGGACATCCACGATGGCAATCAGCCCCAGCATTTT
TRBD2	TRBV9	TRBJ2-3	18	few	CASSVAAGGTTSTDTQYF	TGTGCCAGCAGCGTAGCAGCGGGGGGTACCACTAGCACAGATACGCAGTATTTT
.	TRBV10-3	TRBJ2-7	14	.	CAISEDGAFYEQYF	TGTGCCATCAGTGAGGATGGGGCCTTCTACGAGCAGTACTTC
.	TRBV21-1	TRBJ2-1	14	.	CASSNRDRRNEQFF	TGTGCCAGCAGCAATCGGGACAGGCGGAATGAGCAGTTCTTC
TRBD2	TRBV7-2	TRBJ2-5	16	few	CASSLGPSGGQETQYF	TGTGCCAGCAGCTTAGGCCCTAGCGGGGGGCAAGAGACCCAGTACTTC
.	TRBV11-2	TRBJ1-2	16	.	CASSSRSGRSTYGYTF	TGTGCCAGCAGCAGCCGTAGCGGGCGGTCGACCTATGGCTACACCTTC
.	TRBV6-5	TRBJ1-6	15	.	CASSYSTAVNSPLHF	TGTGCCAGCAGTTACTCGACAGCAGTTAATTCACCCCTCCACTTT
TRBD1	TRBV11-3	TRBJ2-7	14	once	CASSRTGSAYEQYF	TGTGCCAGCAGCCGGACAGGGAGTGCCTACGAGCAGTACTTC
.	TRBV28	TRBJ1-4	11	.	CATKINEKLFF	TGTGCCACCAAAATTAATGAAAAACTGTTTTTT
.	TRBV19	TRBJ2-1	14	few	CASSVGRVAAEQFF	TGTGCCAGTAGTGTAGGCAGGGTTGCGGCTGAGCAGTTCTTC
TRBD1	TRBV28	TRBJ1-3	17	few	CASSLDTGGETGNTIYF	TGTGCCAGCAGTTTAGACACAGGGGGCGAAACTGGAAACACCATATATTTT
.	TRBV30	TRBJ1-1	13	.	CAWSPGPTGGAFF	TGTGCCTGGAGTCCGGGACCCACCGGAGGAGCTTTCTTT
TRBD1	TRBV4-1	TRBJ1-5	16	few	CASSIGQGPSNQPQHF	TGCGCCAGCAGCATCGGACAGGGGCCCTCCAATCAGCCCCAGCATTTT
.	TRBV14	TRBJ1-2	14	few	CASSPKSGGVGYTF	TGTGCCAGCAGCCCCAAGTCAGGCGGGGTAGGCTACACCTTC
.	TRBV30	TRBJ1-5	15	.	CAWSSDFRKDQPQHF	TGTGCCTGGAGCTCCGACTTCAGAAAGGATCAGCCCCAGCATTTT
.	TRBV25-1	TRBJ1-5	13	few	CASSVGLNQPQHF	TGTGCCAGCAGTGTGGGGTTAAATCAGCCCCAGCATTTT
.	TRBV6-4	TRBJ2-2	13	.	CASSAENTGELFF	TGTGCCAGCAGTGCCGAGAACACCGGGGAGCTGTTTTTT
.	TRBV6-5	TRBJ2-7	11	.	CASSYRFEQYF	TGTGCCAGCAGTTACAGGTTCGAGCAGTACTTC
TRBD1	TRBV15	TRBJ2-2	15	few	CATSRGQGVIGELFF	TGTGCCACCAGCAGAGGTCAGGGGGTAATCGGGGAGCTGTTTTTT
TRBD1	TRBV7-2	TRBJ2-4	15	few	CASSYDTGGAGIQYF	TGTGCCAGCAGCTACGATACAGGGGGCGCGGGCATTCAGTACTTC
TRBD2	TRBV13	TRBJ2-3	14	few	CASSLLLAGHTQYF	TGTGCCAGCAGCTTACTCCTAGCGGGTCATACGCAGTATTTT
TRBD2	TRBV10-3	TRBJ2-6	16	few	CAIRTSGGSGANVLTF	TGTGCCATAAGGACTAGCGGTGGCTCTGGGGCCAACGTCCTGACTTTC
.	TRBV5-1	TRBJ2-7	14	.	CASSLAEGSGEQYF	TGCGCCAGCAGCTTGGCAGAGGGGTCCGGCGAGCAGTACTTC
.	TRBV6-5	TRBJ1-6	14	.	CASSYGGENSPLHF	TGTGCCAGCAGTTACGGGGGGGAAAATTCACCCCTCCACTTT
.	TRBV7-9	TRBJ2-2	13	.	CASSTRGTGELFF	TGTGCCAGCAGCACCCGGGGCACCGGGGAGCTGTTTTTT
TRBD1	TRBV7-8	TRBJ1-2	13	.	CASSPGQDYGYTF	TGTGCCAGCAGCCCTGGACAGGACTATGGCTACACCTTC
.	TRBV6-5	TRBJ1-5	15	.	CASSYSSSLNQPQHF	TGTGCCAGCAGTTACTCGTCCAGCCTCAATCAGCCCCAGCATTTT
.	TRBV11-3	TRBJ2-3	12	few	CASNRGTNTQYF	TGTGCCAGCAACCGGGGCACGAATACGCAGTATTTT
.	TRBV7-9	TRBJ2-1	14	.	CASSFSPGPSREFF	TGTGCCAGCAGCTTCTCCCCGGGCCCCTCGAGGGAGTTCTTC
.	TRBV9	TRBJ1-1	14	.	CASSVGPANTEAFF	TGTGCCAGCAGCGTAGGGCCCGCGAACACTGAAGCTTTCTTT
TRBD1	TRBV29-1	TRBJ2-3	16	.	CSLRGSAGGLGYTQYF	TGCAGCTTACGCGGGTCGGCAGGGGGCCTCGGTTATACGCAGTATTTT
.	TRBV15	TRBJ2-7	18	few	CATSRDKGAGQGSYEQYF	TGTGCCACCAGCAGAGATAAAGGCGCCGGGCAGGGTTCCTACGAGCAGTACTTC
.	TRBV1	TRBJ2-1	16	.	CTSSPTAGTTYNEQFF	TGCACCAGCAGTCCCACCGCAGGCACGACCTACAATGAGCAGTTCTTC
TRBD1	TRBV19	TRBJ2-7	13	few	CASSSRQGYEQYF	TGTGCCAGTAGTTCCCGACAGGGCTACGAGCAGTACTTC
.	TRBV7-9	TRBJ1-4	12	few	CASSLFDEKLFF	TGTGCCAGCAGCTTATTCGATGAAAAACTGTTTTTT
.	TRBV2	TRBJ1-6	15	few	CASSVLEGNNSPLHF	TGTGCCAGCAGTGTTCTGGAGGGGAATAATTCACCCCTCCACTTT
.	TRBV5-1	TRBJ2-1	18	.	CASTSHRVSSIFINEQFF	TGCGCCAGCACCTCCCACAGGGTATCTTCAATTTTTATTAATGAGCAGTTCTTC
TRBD1	TRBV28	TRBJ2-1	14	.	CASRDLKTGNEQFF	TGTGCCAGCAGGGACCTAAAGACAGGGAATGAGCAGTTCTTC
.	TRBV5-8	TRBJ2-5	15	.	CASSLAGRGVETQYF	TGTGCCAGCAGCTTGGCCGGCAGGGGGGTGGAGACCCAGTACTTC
TRBD1	TRBV28	TRBJ1-1	15	few	CASSRTGQGNTEAFF	TGTGCCAGCAGCCGCACGGGACAGGGTAACACTGAAGCTTTCTTT
.	TRBV6-6	TRBJ1-2	13	.	CASSTTESYGYTF	TGTGCCAGCAGCACGACAGAAAGCTATGGCTACACCTTC
.	TRBV5-1	TRBJ2-7	13	once	CASSFEPGYEQYF	TGCGCCAGCAGCTTCGAACCGGGCTACGAGCAGTACTTC